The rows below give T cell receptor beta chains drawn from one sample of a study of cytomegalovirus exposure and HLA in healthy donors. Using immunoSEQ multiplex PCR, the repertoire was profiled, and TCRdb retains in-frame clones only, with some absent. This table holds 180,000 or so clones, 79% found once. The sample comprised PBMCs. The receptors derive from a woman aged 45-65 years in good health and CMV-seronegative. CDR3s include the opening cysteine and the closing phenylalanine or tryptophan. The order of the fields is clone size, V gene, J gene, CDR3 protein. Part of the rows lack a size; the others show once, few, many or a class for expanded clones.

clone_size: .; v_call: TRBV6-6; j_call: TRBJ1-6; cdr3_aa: CASTPTGGYNSPLHF
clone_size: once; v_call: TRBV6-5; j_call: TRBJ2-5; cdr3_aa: CASTPYRAGEETQYF
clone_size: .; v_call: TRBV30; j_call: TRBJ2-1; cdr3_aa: CAWSSSGGGHEQFF
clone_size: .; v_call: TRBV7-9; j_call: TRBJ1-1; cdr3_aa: CASSLGSMGQGFTEAFF
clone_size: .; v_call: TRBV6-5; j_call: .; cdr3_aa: CASSRLSGYEQYF
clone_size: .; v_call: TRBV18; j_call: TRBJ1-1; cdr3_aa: CASSGGIGVRTDTEAFF
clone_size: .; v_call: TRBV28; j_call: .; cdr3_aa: CASSLTSGRAYEQYF
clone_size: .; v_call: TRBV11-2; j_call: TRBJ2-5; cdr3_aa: CASSLKARETQYF
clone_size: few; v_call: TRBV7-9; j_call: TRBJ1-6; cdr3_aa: CASSPTWGHPPLHF
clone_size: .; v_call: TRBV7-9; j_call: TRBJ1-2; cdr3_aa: CSSNTEFYGYTF
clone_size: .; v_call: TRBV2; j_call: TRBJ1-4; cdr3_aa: CASSEESQGEKLFF
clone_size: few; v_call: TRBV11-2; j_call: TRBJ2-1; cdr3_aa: CASSLGGLAGVSSLNEQFF
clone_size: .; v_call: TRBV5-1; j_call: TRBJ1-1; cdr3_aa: CASSPRQPLDTEAFF
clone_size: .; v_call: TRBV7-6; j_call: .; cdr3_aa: CASSRQGYEQYF
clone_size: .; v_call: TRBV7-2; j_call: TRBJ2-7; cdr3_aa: CASSPDRDEQYF
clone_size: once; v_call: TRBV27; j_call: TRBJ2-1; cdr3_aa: CASSLSPRVSSYNEQFF
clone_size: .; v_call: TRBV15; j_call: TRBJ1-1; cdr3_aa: CATSREGTGNTEAFF
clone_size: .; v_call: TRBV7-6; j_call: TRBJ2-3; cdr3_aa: CASSLGGFTDTQYF
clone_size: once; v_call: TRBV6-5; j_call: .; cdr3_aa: CASSYSGVREGEQYF
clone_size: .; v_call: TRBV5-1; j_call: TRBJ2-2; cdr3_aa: CASRLAGGSTGELFF
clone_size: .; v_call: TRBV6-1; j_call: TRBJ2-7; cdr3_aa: CASSARSGAYEQYF
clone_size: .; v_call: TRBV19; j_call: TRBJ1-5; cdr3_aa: CASSINRYSNQPQHF
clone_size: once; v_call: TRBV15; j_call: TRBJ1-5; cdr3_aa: CATSGTQNQPQHF
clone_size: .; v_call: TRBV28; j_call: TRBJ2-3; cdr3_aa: CASRVGGGRGDTQYF
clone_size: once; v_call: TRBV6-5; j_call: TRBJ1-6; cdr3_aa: CASSRTQSPLHF
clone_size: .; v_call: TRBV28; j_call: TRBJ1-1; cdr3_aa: CASSSTGVPRNTEAFF
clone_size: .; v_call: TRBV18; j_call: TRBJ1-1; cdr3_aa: CASSPRQLNTEAFF
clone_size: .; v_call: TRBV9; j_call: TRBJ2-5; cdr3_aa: CASSPQGGETQYF
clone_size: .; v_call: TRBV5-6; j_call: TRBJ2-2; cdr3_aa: CASSESGGGDTGELFF
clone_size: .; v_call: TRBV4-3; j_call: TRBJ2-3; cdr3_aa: CASSQAPGQTGSQYF
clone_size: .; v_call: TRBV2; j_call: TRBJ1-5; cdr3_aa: CASSEDQLTGSAQPQHF
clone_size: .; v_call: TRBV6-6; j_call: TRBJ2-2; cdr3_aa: CASRPQGWGTGELFF
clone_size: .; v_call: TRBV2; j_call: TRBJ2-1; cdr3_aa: CASSDSGPPYNEQFF
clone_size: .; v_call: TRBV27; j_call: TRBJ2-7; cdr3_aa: CASSLSPTSGSSYEQYF
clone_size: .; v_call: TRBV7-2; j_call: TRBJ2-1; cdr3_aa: CASRRGTGSYNEQFF
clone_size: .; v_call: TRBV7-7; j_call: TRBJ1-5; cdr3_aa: CASSPSPNQPQHF
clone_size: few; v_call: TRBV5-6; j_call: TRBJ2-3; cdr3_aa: CASSIPGQGLGDTQYF
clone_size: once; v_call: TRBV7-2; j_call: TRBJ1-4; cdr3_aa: CASSRTGDINEKLFF
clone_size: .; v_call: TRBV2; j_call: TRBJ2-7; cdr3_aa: CASRSGEREQYF
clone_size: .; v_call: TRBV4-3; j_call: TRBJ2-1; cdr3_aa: CASSHTLAGVNEQFF
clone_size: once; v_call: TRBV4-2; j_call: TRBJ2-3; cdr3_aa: CASSQLRTSDRDTQYF
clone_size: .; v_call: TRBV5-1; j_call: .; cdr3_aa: CASSPGSVEQYF